Following are 3 T cell receptor beta chains from one sample sequenced in a study of cytomegalovirus exposure and HLA in healthy donors (dated by TCRdb to 2016 to 2017). Libraries were built with the immunoSEQ multiplex PCR assay. Entries here come from immuneACCESS through TCRdb and include only in-frame sequences with V and J called. Some clones fail to appear in such tables; in the studies checked, an unresolved V gene covers under half of the shortfall, and the cause of the remainder is unknown. The sample table holds over 250,000 clones, of which about nine tenths were seen once. Approximately 1.2% of the sample is taken by the ten largest. The sample comprised PBMCs. These receptors came from a woman in her twenties or thirties in good health and CMV-seropositive.

This chain joins TRBV7-8 and TRBJ2-7; D ambiguous. The CDR3 runs to 12 residues. V was shortened by 5 bases and J by 1 base, with 6 bases between the two germline ends. CDR1 is SGHVS and CDR2 is FQNEAQ in the germline V gene. As DNA, the CDR3 is TGTGCCAGCAGCCCTCCTTCCTACGAGCAGTACTTC. This translates into CASSPPSYEQYF.

The gene calls are TRBV2 and TRBJ2-7; D gene ambiguous. Germline V lookup: CDR1 SNHLY, CDR2 FYNNEI. The CDR3 runs to 14 residues. The V end lost 8 bases, the J end lost 2 bases, and 16 bases lay between the germline ends. The CDR3 reads CASSGPGQTYEQYF. The CDR3 region has the DNA TGTGCCAGCTCCGGTCCGGGCCAAACCTACGAGCAGTACTTC.

V gene TRBV4-3 combines with J gene TRBJ1-2; possibly TRBD1 for D (5 bases). CDR1 is LGHNA, CDR2 YSLEER, per germline. Trimming pared 1 base from V and 2 bases from J, leaving 11 bases between. The CDR3 contains 15 residues. CDR3 sequence (DNA): TGCGCCAGCAGCCAAGTCACAGGCCCAAACTATGGCTACACCTTC. Protein product: CASSQVTGPNYGYTF.